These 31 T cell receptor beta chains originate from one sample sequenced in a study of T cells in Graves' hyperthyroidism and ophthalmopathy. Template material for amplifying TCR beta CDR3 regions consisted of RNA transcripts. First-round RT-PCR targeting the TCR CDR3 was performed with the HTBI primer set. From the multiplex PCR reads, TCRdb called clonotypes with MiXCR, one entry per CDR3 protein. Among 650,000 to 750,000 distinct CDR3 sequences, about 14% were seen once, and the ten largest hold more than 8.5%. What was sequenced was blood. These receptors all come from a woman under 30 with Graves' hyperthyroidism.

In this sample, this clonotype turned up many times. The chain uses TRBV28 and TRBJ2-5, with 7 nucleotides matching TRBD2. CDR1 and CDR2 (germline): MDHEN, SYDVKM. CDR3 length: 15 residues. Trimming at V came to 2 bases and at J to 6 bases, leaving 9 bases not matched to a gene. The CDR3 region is CASSLDGGSGQTQYF. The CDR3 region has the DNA TGTGCCAGCAGTTTAGATGGCGGGAGTGGACAGACCCAGTACTTC.

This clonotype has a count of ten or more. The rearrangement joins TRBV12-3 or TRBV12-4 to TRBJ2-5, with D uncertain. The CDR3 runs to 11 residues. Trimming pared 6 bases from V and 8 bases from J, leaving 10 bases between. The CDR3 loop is CASSSLYTQYF. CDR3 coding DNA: TGTGCCAGCAGCTCCCTCTATACCCAGTACTTC.

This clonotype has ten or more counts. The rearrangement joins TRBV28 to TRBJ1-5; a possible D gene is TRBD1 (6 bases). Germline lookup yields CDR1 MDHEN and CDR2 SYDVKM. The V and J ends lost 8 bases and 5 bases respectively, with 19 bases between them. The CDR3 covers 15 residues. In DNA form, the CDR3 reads TGTGCCAGCTCCGGGCTTAGGACAGCCGATCAGCCCCAGCATTTT. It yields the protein CASSGLRTADQPQHF.

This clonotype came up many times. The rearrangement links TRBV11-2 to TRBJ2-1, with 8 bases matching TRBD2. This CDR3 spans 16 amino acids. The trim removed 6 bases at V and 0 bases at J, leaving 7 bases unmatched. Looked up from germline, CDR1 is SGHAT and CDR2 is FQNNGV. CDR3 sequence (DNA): TGTGCCAGCAGACTAGTAGCGGGGAGCTCCTACAATGAGCAGTTCTTC. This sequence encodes CASRLVAGSSYNEQFF.

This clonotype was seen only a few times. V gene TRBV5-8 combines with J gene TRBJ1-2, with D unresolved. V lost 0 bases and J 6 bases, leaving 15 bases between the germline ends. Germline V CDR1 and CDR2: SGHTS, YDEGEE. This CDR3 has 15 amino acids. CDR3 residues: CASSLGAWGRDGYTF. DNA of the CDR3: TGTGCCAGCAGCTTGGGAGCCTGGGGAAGGGATGGCTACACCTTC.

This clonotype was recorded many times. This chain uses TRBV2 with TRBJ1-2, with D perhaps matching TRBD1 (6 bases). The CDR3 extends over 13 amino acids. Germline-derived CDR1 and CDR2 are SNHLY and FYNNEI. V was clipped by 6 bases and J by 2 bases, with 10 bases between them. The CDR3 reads CASRSGANYGYTF. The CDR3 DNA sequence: TGTGCCAGCAGGTCAGGGGCAAACTATGGCTACACCTTC.

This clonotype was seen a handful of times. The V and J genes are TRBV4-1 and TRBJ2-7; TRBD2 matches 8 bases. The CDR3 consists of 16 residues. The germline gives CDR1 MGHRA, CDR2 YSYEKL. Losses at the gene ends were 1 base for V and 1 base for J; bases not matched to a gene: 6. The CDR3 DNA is TGCGCCAGCAGCCAAGTAACTAGCGGAGGATCCTACGAGCAGTACTTC. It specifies CASSQVTSGGSYEQYF.

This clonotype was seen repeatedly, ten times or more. The CDR3 spells CASSYRHSRNYPGLAHEQFF. The CDR3, as DNA: TGTGCCAGCAGTTACCGCCACTCGCGTAACTACCCGGGACTAGCCCATGAGCAGTTCTTC. The chain links TRBV6-1 to TRBJ2-1, with TRBD2 matching over 9 bases. Germline loops: CDR1 MNHNS, CDR2 SASEGT. The CDR3 loop spans 20 amino acids. Losses at the gene ends were 5 bases for V and 8 bases for J; bases not matched to a gene: 25.

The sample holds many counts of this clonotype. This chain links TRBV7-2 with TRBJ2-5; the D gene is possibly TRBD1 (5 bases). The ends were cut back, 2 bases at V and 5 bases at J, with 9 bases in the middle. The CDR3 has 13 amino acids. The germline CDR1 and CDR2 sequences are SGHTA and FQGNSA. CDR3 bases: TGTGCCAGCAGCTTACCAGGGTTGGAGACCCAGTACTTC. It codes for CASSLPGLETQYF.

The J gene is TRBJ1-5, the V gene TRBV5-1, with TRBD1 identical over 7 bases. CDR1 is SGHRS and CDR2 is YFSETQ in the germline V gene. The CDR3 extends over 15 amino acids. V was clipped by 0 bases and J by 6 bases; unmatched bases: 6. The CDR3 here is CASSLAGTAGQPQHF. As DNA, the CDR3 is TGCGCCAGCAGCTTGGCCGGGACAGCAGGTCAGCCCCAGCATTTT.

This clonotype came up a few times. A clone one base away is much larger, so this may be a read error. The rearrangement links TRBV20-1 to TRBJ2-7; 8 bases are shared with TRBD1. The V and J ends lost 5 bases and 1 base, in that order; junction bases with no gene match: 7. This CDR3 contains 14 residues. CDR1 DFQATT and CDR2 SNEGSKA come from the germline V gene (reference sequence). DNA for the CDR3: TGCAGTGCTGGGCGACAGGGGACGTCCTACGAGCAGTACTTC. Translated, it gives CSAGRQGTSYEQYF.

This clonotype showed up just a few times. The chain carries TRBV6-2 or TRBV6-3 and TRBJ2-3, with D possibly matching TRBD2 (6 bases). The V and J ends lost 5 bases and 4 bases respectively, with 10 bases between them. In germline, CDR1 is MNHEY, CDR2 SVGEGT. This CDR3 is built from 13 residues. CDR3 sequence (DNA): TGTGCCAGCAGTCGGGCGGGGCCAGATACGCAGTATTTT. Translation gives CASSRAGPDTQYF.

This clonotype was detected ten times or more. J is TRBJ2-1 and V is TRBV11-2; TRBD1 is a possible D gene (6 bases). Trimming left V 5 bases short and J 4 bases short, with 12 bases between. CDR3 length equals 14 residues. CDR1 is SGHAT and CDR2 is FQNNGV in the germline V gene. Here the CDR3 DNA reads TGTGCCAGCAGCCAAAGCGGACAGTACAATGAGCAGTTCTTC. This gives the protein CASSQSGQYNEQFF.

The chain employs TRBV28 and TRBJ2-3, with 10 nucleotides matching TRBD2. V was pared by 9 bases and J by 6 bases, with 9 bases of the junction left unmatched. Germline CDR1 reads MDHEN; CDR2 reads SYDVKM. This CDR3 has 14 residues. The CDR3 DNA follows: TGTGCCAGATCTGGACTAGCGGAGTGGGATACGCAGTATTTT. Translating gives CARSGLAEWDTQYF.

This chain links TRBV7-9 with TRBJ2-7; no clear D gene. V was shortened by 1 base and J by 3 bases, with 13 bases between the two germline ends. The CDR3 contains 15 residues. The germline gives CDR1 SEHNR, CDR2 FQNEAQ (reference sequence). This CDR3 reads CASSLGQNLLYEQYF. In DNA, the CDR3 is TGTGCCAGCAGCTTAGGCCAGAATCTCCTCTACGAGCAGTACTTC.

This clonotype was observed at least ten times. The CDR3 protein is CSASPRQEAYEQYF. The CDR3 DNA sequence: TGCAGTGCTAGCCCTCGACAGGAGGCCTACGAGCAGTACTTC. The chain combines TRBV20-1 with TRBJ2-7; tentatively, D is TRBD1 (6 bases). V was shortened by 3 bases and J by 2 bases, with 14 bases between the two germline ends. Per germline, CDR1 DFQATT and CDR2 SNEGSKA (reference sequence). The CDR3 has 14 amino acids.

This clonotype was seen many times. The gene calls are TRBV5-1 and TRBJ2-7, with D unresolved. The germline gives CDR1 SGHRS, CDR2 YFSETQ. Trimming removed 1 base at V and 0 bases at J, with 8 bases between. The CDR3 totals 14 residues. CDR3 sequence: CASSLQTSSYEQYF. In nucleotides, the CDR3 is TGCGCCAGCAGCTTGCAGACGAGCTCCTACGAGCAGTACTTC.

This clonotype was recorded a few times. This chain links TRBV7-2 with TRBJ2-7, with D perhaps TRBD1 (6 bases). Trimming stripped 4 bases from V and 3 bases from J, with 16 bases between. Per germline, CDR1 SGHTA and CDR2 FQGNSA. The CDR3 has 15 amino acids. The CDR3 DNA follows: TGTGCCAGCAGCTCCCTTGGCAGGGGCGACTACGAGCAGTACTTC. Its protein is CASSSLGRGDYEQYF.

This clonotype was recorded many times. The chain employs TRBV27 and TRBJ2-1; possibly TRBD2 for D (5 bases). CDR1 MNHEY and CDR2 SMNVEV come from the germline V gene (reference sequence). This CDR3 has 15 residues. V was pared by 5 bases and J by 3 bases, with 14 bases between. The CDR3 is CASSPLGLRYNEQFF. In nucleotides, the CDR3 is TGTGCCAGCAGTCCCCTTGGACTCCGCTACAATGAGCAGTTCTTC.

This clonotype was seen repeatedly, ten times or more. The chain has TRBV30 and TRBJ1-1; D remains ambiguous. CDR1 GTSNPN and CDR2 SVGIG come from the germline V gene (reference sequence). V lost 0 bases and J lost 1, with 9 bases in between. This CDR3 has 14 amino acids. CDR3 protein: CAWSVVGGNTEAFF. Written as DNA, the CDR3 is TGTGCCTGGAGTGTAGTCGGAGGGAACACTGAAGCTTTCTTT.

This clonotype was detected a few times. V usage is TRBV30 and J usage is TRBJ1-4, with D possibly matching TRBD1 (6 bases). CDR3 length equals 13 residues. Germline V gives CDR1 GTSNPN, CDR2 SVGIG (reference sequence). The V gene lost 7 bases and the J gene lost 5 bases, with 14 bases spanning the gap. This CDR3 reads CAFGLGANEKLFF. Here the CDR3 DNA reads TGTGCCTTTGGGTTGGGGGCCAATGAAAAACTGTTTTTT.

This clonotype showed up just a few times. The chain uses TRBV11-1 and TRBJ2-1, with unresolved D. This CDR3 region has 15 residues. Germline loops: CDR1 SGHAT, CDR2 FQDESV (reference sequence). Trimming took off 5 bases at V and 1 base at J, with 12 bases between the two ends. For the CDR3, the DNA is TGTGCCAGCAGCCACGGCACAAATTCCTACAATGAGCAGTTCTTC. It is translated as CASSHGTNSYNEQFF.

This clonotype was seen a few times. The DNA for the CDR3 is TGTGCCACCAGCAGTGGGCCCACCTACGAGCAGTACTTC. Amino acid sequence: CATSSGPTYEQYF. V is TRBV15 and J is TRBJ2-7; D unresolved. CDR3 length: 13 residues. CDR1 LNHNV and CDR2 YYDKDF come from the germline V gene (reference sequence). V lost 3 bases to trimming and J lost 2 bases, with 8 bases between them.

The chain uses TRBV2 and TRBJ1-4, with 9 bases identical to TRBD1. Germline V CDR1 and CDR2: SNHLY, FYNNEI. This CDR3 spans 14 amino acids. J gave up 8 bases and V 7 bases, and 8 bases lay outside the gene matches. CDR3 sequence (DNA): TGTGCCAGCAAAGAGAGGGACAGGGCGGAAAAACTGTTTTTT. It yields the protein CASKERDRAEKLFF.

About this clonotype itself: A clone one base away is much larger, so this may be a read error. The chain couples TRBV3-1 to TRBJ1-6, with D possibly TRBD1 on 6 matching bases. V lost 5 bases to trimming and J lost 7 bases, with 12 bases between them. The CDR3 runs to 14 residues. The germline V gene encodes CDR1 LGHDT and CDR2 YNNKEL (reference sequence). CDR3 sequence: CASSVGGANSPLHF. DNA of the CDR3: TGTGCCAGCAGCGTAGGGGGTGCGAATTCACCCCTCCACTTT. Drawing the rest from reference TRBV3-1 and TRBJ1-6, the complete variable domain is DTAVSQTPKYLVTQMGNDKSIKCEQNLGHDTMYWYKQDSKKFLKIMFSYNNKELIINETVPNRFSPKSPDKAHLNLHINSLELGDSAVYFCASSVGGANSPLHFGNGTRLTVT.

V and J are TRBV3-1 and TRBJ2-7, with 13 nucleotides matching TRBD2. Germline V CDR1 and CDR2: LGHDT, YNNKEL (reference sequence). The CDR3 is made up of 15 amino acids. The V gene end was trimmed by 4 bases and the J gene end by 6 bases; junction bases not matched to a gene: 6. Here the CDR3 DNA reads TGTGCCAGCAGCCGACGACTAGCGGGAGGAGCCGAGCAGTACTTC. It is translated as CASSRRLAGGAEQYF.

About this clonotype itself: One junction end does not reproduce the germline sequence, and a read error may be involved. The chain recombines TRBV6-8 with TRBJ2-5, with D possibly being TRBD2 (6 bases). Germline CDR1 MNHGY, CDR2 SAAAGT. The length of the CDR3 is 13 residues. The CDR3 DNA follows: TGCGCCAGCAGTGAGGGACCTCGGGAGACCCAGTGCTTC. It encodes CASSEGPRETQCF.

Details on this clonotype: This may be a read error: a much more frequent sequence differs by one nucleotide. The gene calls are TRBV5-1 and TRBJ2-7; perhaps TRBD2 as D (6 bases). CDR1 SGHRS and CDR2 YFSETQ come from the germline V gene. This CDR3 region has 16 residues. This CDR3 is CASSPYPTSPSYERYF. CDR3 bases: TGCGCCAGCAGCCCTTACCCGACTAGTCCGTCCTACGAGCGGTACTTC.

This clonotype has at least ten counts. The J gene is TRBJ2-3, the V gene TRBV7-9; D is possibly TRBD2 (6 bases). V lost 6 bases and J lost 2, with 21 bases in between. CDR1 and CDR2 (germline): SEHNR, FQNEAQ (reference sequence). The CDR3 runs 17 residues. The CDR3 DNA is TGTGCCAGCAGATCCTCCGGATCGGTAGCGGCCACAGATACGCAGTATTTT. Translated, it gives CASRSSGSVAATDTQYF.

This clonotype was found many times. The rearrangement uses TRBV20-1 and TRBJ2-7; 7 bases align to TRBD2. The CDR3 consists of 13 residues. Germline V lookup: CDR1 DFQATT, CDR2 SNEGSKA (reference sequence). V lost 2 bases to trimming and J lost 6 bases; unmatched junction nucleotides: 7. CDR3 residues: CSARSGGEGEQYF. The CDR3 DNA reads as TGCAGTGCTAGAAGCGGCGGGGAGGGCGAGCAGTACTTC.

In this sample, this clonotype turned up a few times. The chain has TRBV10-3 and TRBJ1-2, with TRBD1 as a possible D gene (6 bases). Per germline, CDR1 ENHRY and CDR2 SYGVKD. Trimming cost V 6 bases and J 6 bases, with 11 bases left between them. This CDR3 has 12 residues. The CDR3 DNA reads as TGTGCCATCAGGGGGGGCTCCGATGGCTACACCTTC. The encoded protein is CAIRGGSDGYTF.